One and the same sample provided the 3 T cell receptor beta chains below, sequenced in a study of CD8 T cells in Susac syndrome. An input of roughly 0.5 to 1 ug of RNA was subjected to reverse transcription using random hexamers. Each CDR3 protein gets one entry after TCRdb re-called the immunoSEQ multiplex PCR reads with MiXCR. Seen here are about 150,000 distinct CDR3 sequences, nearly 97% observed once, and the top ten hold over 0.075%. Material: CD4+ T cells from PBMCs. These receptors came from a human donor with Susac syndrome.

This chain joins TRBV5-1 and TRBJ1-5; D unresolved. The germline gives CDR1 SGHRS, CDR2 YFSETQ. The ends were cut back, 0 bases at V and 5 bases at J, with 3 bases in the middle. The CDR3 is 12 amino acids. The CDR3 protein is CASSLVDQPQHF. The CDR3 bases are TGCGCCAGCAGCTTGGTGGATCAGCCCCAGCATTTT.

The genes are TRBV24-1 and TRBJ2-1, with D hard to call. CDR1 and CDR2 (germline): KGHDR, SFDVKD. The CDR3 has 14 amino acids. Trimming pared 9 bases from V and 8 bases from J, leaving 19 bases between. The DNA for the CDR3 is TGTGCCACCCAGGCAACCGTTCGATACGATGAGCAGTTCTTC. Protein product: CATQATVRYDEQFF.

The V call is TRBV20-1, the J call TRBJ1-1; D unclear. CDR3 size: 15 residues. Trimming removed 0 bases from V and 0 bases from J, with 11 bases in between. From germline, CDR1 is DFQATT and CDR2 SNEGSKA (reference sequence). The CDR3: CSARDGGYMNTEAFF. Here the CDR3 DNA reads TGCAGTGCTAGAGATGGAGGCTACATGAACACTGAAGCTTTCTTT.